These 24 T cell receptor beta chains came from one sample sequenced in a study of glioma-infiltrating T cells after dendritic cell vaccination. TCRdb keeps only in-frame clones here, not all; method: immunoSEQ multiplex PCR. The table records roughly 100,000 clones, around 90% of them present only once. Time point: after dendritic cell vaccination, including at tumor progression/relapse. The specimen comprised blood, sampled after dendritic cell vaccination. Every receptor here comes from a human donor with glioblastoma.

This chain connects TRBV5-4 to TRBJ2-5, with 10 positions matching TRBD2. CDR1 and CDR2 (germline): SGHNT, YYREEE (reference sequence). The CDR3 is made up of 15 amino acids. Trimming at V came to 0 bases and at J to 2 bases, leaving 1 base not matched to a gene. Here the CDR3 reads CASSLELAGQETQYF. The CDR3 DNA reads TGTGCCAGCAGCTTGGAACTAGCGGGGCAAGAGACCCAGTACTTC.

CDR3 loop: CASSLGRQAARSYEQYF. The CDR3 bases are TGTGCCAGCAGCTTAGGAAGACAGGCCGCCCGGTCCTACGAGCAGTACTTC. This chain joins TRBV7-8 and TRBJ2-7, with D perhaps TRBD1 (6 bases). V was cut by 1 base and J by 1 base, with 17 bases left in between. Germline assignment: CDR1 SGHVS and CDR2 FQNEAQ. This CDR3 has 17 residues.

This chain connects TRBV5-4 to TRBJ1-1; 7 bases are shared with TRBD1. The germline V gene encodes CDR1 SGHNT and CDR2 YYREEE (reference sequence). Trimming took 4 bases from V and 6 from J; bases not matched to a gene: 12. The length of the CDR3 is 15 residues. CDR3 amino acids: CASSDPRQGSAEAFF. CDR3 nucleotide sequence: TGTGCCAGCAGCGACCCAAGACAGGGCTCAGCTGAAGCTTTCTTT.

This clone showed up just once. The genes are TRBV7-2 and TRBJ2-7, with D maybe TRBD2 (5 bases). V was trimmed by 5 bases and J by 0 bases, leaving 11 bases between them. CDR1 is SGHTA, CDR2 FQGNSA, per germline. The CDR3 has 14 amino acids. The CDR3 DNA reads as TGTGCCAGCAGCGCCCCAGGACTCTCCTACGAGCAGTACTTC. Translated: CASSAPGLSYEQYF.

The chain links TRBV10-2 to TRBJ2-5; TRBD2 is a possible D gene (6 bases). V lost 2 bases, J lost 7 bases, and 11 bases lay in between. Germline-derived CDR1 and CDR2 are WSHSY and SAAADI. This CDR3 comprises 13 residues. DNA of the CDR3: TGCGCCAGCAGTGAGGTAGCGGCCAGGACCCAGTACTTC. Translating it yields CASSEVAARTQYF.

The chain uses TRBV5-6 and TRBJ2-1; the match to TRBD2 covers 13 bases. Germline-derived CDR1 and CDR2 are SGHDT and YYEEEE. Trimming cost V 5 bases and J 0 bases; bases outside gene matches: 2. CDR3 length: 16 amino acids. The CDR3 region has the DNA TGTGCCAGCAGGAGGACTAGCGGGAGCTCCTACAATGAGCAGTTCTTC. Residues: CASRRTSGSSYNEQFF. Based on the CDR3 plus reference TRBV5-6 and TRBJ2-1, the full variable domain is DAGVTQSPTHLIKTRGQQVTLRCSPKSGHDTVSWYQQALGQGPQFIFQYYEEEERQRGNFPDRFSGHQFPNYSSELNVNALLLGDSALYLCASRRTSGSSYNEQFFGPGTRLTVL.

This chain uses TRBV7-3 with TRBJ2-2, with 7 nucleotides matching TRBD2. This CDR3 is 17 amino acids long. Germline CDR1 reads SGHTA; CDR2 reads FQGTGA. V was pared by 5 bases and J by 1 base, with 10 bases of the junction left unmatched. The CDR3 sequence: CASSPQPLAVNTGELFF. The CDR3 region has the DNA TGTGCCAGCAGCCCACAACCGCTAGCGGTGAACACCGGGGAGCTGTTTTTT. Complete variable domain (other parts from reference TRBV7-3 and TRBJ2-2): GAGVSQTPSNKVTEKGKYVELRCDPISGHTALYWYRQSLGQGPEFLIYFQGTGAADDSGLPNDRFFAVRPEGSVSTLKIQRTERGDSAVYLCASSPQPLAVNTGELFFGEGSRLTVL.

The chain combines TRBV5-1 with TRBJ1-1; D not resolved. Germline assignment: CDR1 SGHRS and CDR2 YFSETQ. Trimming pared 0 bases from V and 2 bases from J, leaving 11 bases between. There are 15 residues in the CDR3. Written as DNA, the CDR3 is TGCGCCAGCAGCTTGGATTTAGGAGTTAACACTGAAGCTTTCTTT. It is translated as CASSLDLGVNTEAFF.

The chain employs TRBV27 and TRBJ1-1; D gene uncertain. Germline-derived CDR1 and CDR2 are MNHEY and SMNVEV (reference sequence). Trimming took off 3 bases at V and 1 base at J, with 12 bases between the two ends. The CDR3 is 15 residues long. CDR3 in DNA: TGTGCCAGCAGTTTCCCACGGGAGACGAACACTGAAGCTTTCTTT. Its protein is CASSFPRETNTEAFF.

This chain links TRBV6-1 with TRBJ2-5, with 8 bases that match TRBD2. The CDR3 extends over 14 amino acids. Trimming took 6 bases from V and 2 from J; bases not matched to a gene: 5. Per the germline V gene, CDR1 is MNHNS and CDR2 is SASEGT. In DNA form, the CDR3 reads TGTGCCAGCAGGAAACTAGCGGCACAAGAGACCCAGTACTTC. It encodes CASRKLAAQETQYF.

A few counts support this clone. The chain employs TRBV9 and TRBJ2-5; unclear D gene. The DNA end is a closer match to TRBJ2-7, so the J assignment may be wrong. The CDR3 loop spans 15 amino acids. Germline values: CDR1 SGDLS, CDR2 YYNGEE. CDR3 sequence reads: CASSVGWQAAYEQYF. DNA of the CDR3: TGTGCCAGCAGCGTAGGGTGGCAGGCTGCCTACGAGCAGTACTTC.

This rearrangement joins TRBV7-2 to TRBJ2-7; 13 bases are a match to TRBD2. Per the germline V gene, CDR1 is SGHTA and CDR2 is FQGNSA. V dropped 3 bases and J dropped 0; count of bases not matched to a gene: 11. This CDR3 is built from 19 residues. The CDR3 DNA follows: TGTGCCAGCAGCTTCTTTGGAGGGCGGACTAGCGGGAGCTCCTACGAGCAGTACTTC. It encodes CASSFFGGRTSGSSYEQYF.

The rearrangement uses TRBV7-8 and TRBJ1-1; tentatively, D is TRBD1 (5 bases). From germline, CDR1 is SGHVS and CDR2 FQNEAQ. This CDR3 contains 13 residues. V lost 5 bases, J lost 5 bases, and 12 bases lay in between. The CDR3 sequence is CASSALTVTEAFF. The CDR3 nucleotides are TGTGCCAGCAGCGCATTGACAGTGACTGAAGCTTTCTTT. The full variable domain, its missing parts supplied by reference TRBV7-8 and TRBJ1-1, is GAGVSQSPRYKVAKRGQDVALRCDPISGHVSLFWYQQALGQGPEFLTYFQNEAQLDKSGLPSDRFFAERPEGSVSTLKIQRTQQEDSAVYLCASSALTVTEAFFGQGTRLTVV.

This sequence joins TRBV5-4 and TRBJ1-1, with D perhaps matching TRBD1 (5 bases). Germline CDR1 and CDR2: SGHNT and YYREEE (reference sequence). The V and J ends lost 0 bases and 4 bases respectively, with 10 bases between them. This CDR3 comprises 14 residues. For the CDR3, the DNA is TGTGCCAGCAGCTTGGAAAAGGGGATCACTGAAGCTTTCTTT. Translated, it gives CASSLEKGITEAFF.

J is TRBJ2-3 and V is TRBV5-1; 11 bases map to TRBD1. Germline values: CDR1 SGHRS, CDR2 YFSETQ. CDR3 length equals 15 residues. V was pared by 4 bases and J by 6 bases, with 7 bases of the junction left unmatched. The CDR3: CASSNGQGAMDTQYF. DNA of the CDR3: TGCGCCAGCAGCAACGGACAGGGGGCGATGGATACGCAGTATTTT.

On this clone itself: The same CDR3 is also encoded by other DNA sequences in this sample. The chain carries TRBV7-2 and TRBJ2-5, with 7 nucleotides matching TRBD1. The V segment lost 1 base and the J segment 5 bases; nucleotides outside the gene matches: 4. Germline V gene data show CDR1 as SGHTA and CDR2 as FQGNSA. This CDR3 comprises 14 residues. This CDR3 reads CASSLVGGRETQYF. The CDR3 DNA follows: TGTGCCAGCAGCTTAGTAGGGGGCAGGGAGACCCAGTACTTC.

V gene TRBV7-8 combines with J gene TRBJ1-1; D might be TRBD1 (6 bases). V was shortened by 2 bases and J by 2 bases, with 18 bases between the two germline ends. The CDR3 is 17 amino acids. Germline V gene data show CDR1 as SGHVS and CDR2 as FQNEAQ. CDR3 bases: TGTGCCAGCAGCTTAAGGTGGTCCGGACAGTCTAACACTGAAGCTTTCTTT. This codes for CASSLRWSGQSNTEAFF.

The chain employs TRBV30 and TRBJ1-2; D remains unclear. V shed 2 bases and J shed 4 bases, with 8 bases lying between them. The CDR3 consists of 12 residues. The germline V gene encodes CDR1 GTSNPN and CDR2 SVGIG (reference sequence). CDR3 sequence (DNA): TGTGCCTGGAGTAACCGAGGCTATGGCTACACCTTC. Translated, it gives CAWSNRGYGYTF.

This clone came up a few times. V usage is TRBV5-5 and J usage is TRBJ2-2, with 10 bases that match TRBD2. Germline V gene data show CDR1 as SGHKS and CDR2 as YYEKEE (reference sequence). CDR3 size: 16 residues. V lost 0 bases and J lost 4; bases outside the gene matches: 3. CDR3 nucleotide sequence: TGTGCCAGCAGCTTGGTGGTAGCGGGGGGCACCGGGGAGCTGTTTTTT. This encodes CASSLVVAGGTGELFF.

As for this clone: The junction does not match germline at one end; this may be a read error. This specimen includes other DNA sequences encoding the same CDR3. The V call is TRBV7-8, the J call TRBJ1-6, with 10 positions matching TRBD1. This CDR3 is 15 amino acids long. Germline V gene lookup returns CDR1 SGHVS and CDR2 FQNEAQ. The CDR3 spells CASSLGGQGNSPLHF. In DNA form, the CDR3 reads TGTGCCAGCAGCTTAGGGGGACAGGGGAATTCCCCCCTCCACTTT.

Worth noting for this clone: Relative to the germline gene, one junction end is altered; a read error may explain this. This chain links TRBV7-7 with TRBJ2-5, with 7 bases matching TRBD2. Germline V CDR1 and CDR2: SSHAT, FNYEAQ (reference sequence). The length of the CDR3 is 16 residues. The CDR3 bases are TGTGCTAGCAGCTTAGATTTGTCTAGCGGACAAGAGACCCAGTACTTC. Protein product: CASSLDLSSGQETQYF.

This rearrangement joins TRBV10-2 to TRBJ1-6; TRBD1 matches at 10 bases. Germline assignment: CDR1 WSHSY and CDR2 SAAADI. Germline trimming cut 6 bases from V and 4 bases from J; bases unmatched to any gene: 9. The CDR3 covers 17 residues. The CDR3 region has the DNA TGCGCCAGCAGGGATGGGACAGGGGATCGGTATAATTCACCCCTCCACTTT. Amino acid sequence: CASRDGTGDRYNSPLHF.

The rearrangement uses TRBV30 and TRBJ2-3; no firm D call. CDR1 GTSNPN and CDR2 SVGIG come from the germline V gene (reference sequence). The V end lost 5 bases, the J end lost 7 bases, and 13 bases lay between the germline ends. The CDR3 is made up of 12 amino acids. The CDR3 region has the DNA TGTGCCTGGGCTCCGCCACTCAATACGCAGTATTTT. It specifies CAWAPPLNTQYF. The entire variable domain, with the rest obtained from reference TRBV30 and TRBJ2-3, is as follows: SQTIHQWPATLVQPVGSPLSLECTVEGTSNPNLYWYRQAAGRGLQLLFYSVGIGQISSEVPQNLSASRPQDRQFILSSKKLLLSDSGFYLCAWAPPLNTQYFGPGTRLTVL.

CDR3 nucleotide sequence: TGTGCCACCAGCAGAGGAGGCTCTGGGGCCAACGTCCTGACTTTC. Protein sequence: CATSRGGSGANVLTF. The chain carries TRBV15 and TRBJ2-6; D is ambiguous. Germline V gene sequence: CDR1 LNHNV, CDR2 YYDKDF (reference sequence). The V end lost 1 base, the J end lost 0 bases, and 4 bases lay between the germline ends. This CDR3 is 15 amino acids long.